This is a list of T cell receptor beta chains from one sample in a study of blood T cell repertoires in COVID-19. Clones were read by immunoSEQ multiplex PCR, and TCRdb kept only the in-frame ones, dropping some. Of 310,000 or so clones in the sample, around nine tenths are singletons; the top ten hold approximately 10%. The sequencing input was peripheral blood. These receptors were taken from a woman in her twenties or thirties with COVID-19, enrolled during active disease. The CDR3 runs from the conserved cysteine through the conserved F or W. D genes are given only for firm matches. Where a row states a size, it is once, few, many or the class of an expanded clone; other rows omit it.

length,D,size,J,V,CDR3,DNA
14,TRBD1,-,TRBJ1-5,TRBV29-1,CSVAGTGAGQPQHF,TGCAGCGTAGCCGGGACAGGGGCCGGTCAGCCCCAGCATTTT
21,-,few,TRBJ1-5,TRBV21-1,CASSSPCLDRGGNYSNQPQHF,TGTGCCAGCAGCTCCCCCTGCTTGGACAGGGGGGGAAATTATAGCAATCAGCCCCAGCATTTT
15,TRBD1,-,TRBJ2-1,TRBV23-1,CASSPPGQESHEQFF,TGCGCCAGCAGTCCACCGGGACAGGAATCCCATGAGCAGTTCTTC
14,-,-,TRBJ2-7,TRBV28,CASSLSGVAYEQYF,TGTGCCAGCAGTTTATCGGGAGTAGCCTACGAGCAGTACTTC
16,-,-,TRBJ1-3,TRBV7-9,CASSSPDSLSGNTIYF,TGTGCCAGCAGCTCTCCAGACAGCCTCTCTGGAAACACCATATATTTT
16,-,-,TRBJ2-7,TRBV6-1,CASSEALRQDTYEQYF,TGTGCCAGCAGTGAAGCGCTTCGACAGGACACCTACGAGCAGTACTTC
16,-,-,TRBJ1-2,TRBV9,CASSVDPGNVPYGYTF,TGTGCCAGCAGCGTAGACCCGGGGAATGTCCCCTATGGCTACACCTTC
14,TRBD1,-,TRBJ1-5,TRBV30,CAWRRTGAHQPQHF,TGTGCCTGGAGGCGGACAGGGGCACATCAGCCCCAGCATTTT
17,TRBD2,-,TRBJ2-3,TRBV6-1,CASSERTGGGFADTQYF,TGTGCCAGCAGTGAACGGACGGGAGGGGGATTCGCAGATACGCAGTATTTT
15,-,few,TRBJ2-6,TRBV11-2,CASRRGSSGANVLTF,TGTGCCAGCCGCAGGGGAAGCTCTGGGGCCAACGTCCTGACTTTC
14,-,-,TRBJ1-1,TRBV9,CASSVSSAYTEAFF,TGTGCCAGCAGCGTAAGCAGCGCGTACACTGAAGCTTTCTTT
13,-,-,TRBJ1-2,TRBV24-1,CATSLRANYGYTF,TGTGCCACCAGTTTGCGGGCTAACTATGGCTACACCTTC
11,-,-,TRBJ2-1,TRBV3-1/TRBV3-2,CASSRANEQFF,TGTGCCAGCAGCCGGGCGAATGAGCAGTTCTTC
14,-,-,TRBJ2-7,TRBV6-5,CASSSQRTLLEQYF,TGTGCCAGCAGTTCCCAGAGGACTTTACTCGAGCAGTACTTC
14,-,-,TRBJ2-7,TRBV10-3,CAISERESAREQYF,TGTGCCATCAGTGAGAGGGAGAGCGCCCGCGAGCAGTACTTC
13,-,-,TRBJ2-5,TRBV5-1,CASSFNGQETQYF,TGCGCCAGCAGCTTTAACGGCCAAGAGACCCAGTACTTC
13,-,-,TRBJ1-2,TRBV24-1,CATSETASYGYTF,TGTGCCACCAGTGAAACTGCCTCCTATGGCTACACCTTC
16,-,-,TRBJ2-4,TRBV30,CAWNPIGNLAKNIQYF,TGTGCCTGGAACCCCATCGGGAATCTAGCCAAAAACATTCAGTACTTC